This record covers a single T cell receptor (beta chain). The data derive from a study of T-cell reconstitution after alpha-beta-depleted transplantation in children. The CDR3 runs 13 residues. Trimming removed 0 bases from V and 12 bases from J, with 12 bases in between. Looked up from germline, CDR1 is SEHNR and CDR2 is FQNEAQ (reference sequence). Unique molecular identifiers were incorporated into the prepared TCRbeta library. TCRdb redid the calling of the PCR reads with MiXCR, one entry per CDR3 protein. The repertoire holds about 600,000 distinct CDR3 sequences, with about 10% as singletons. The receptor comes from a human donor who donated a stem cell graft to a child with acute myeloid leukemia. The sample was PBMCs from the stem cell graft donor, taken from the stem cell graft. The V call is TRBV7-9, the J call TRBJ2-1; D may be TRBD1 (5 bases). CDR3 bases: TGTGCCAGCAGCTTAGCTAAAGGGGCCGGGCAGTTCTTC. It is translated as CASSLAKGAGQFF.